This entry lists 23 T cell receptor beta chains sequenced from one sample in a study of cytomegalovirus exposure and HLA in healthy donors. Both 60 Vbeta primers and 13 Jbeta primers went into the PCR. Clones were read by immunoSEQ multiplex PCR, and TCRdb kept only the in-frame ones, dropping some. Recorded here are some 110,000 clones; the top ten clones represent 3.5% to 4.5%. The sample consisted of PBMCs. The receptors were gathered from a man under 40 in good health and CMV-seronegative.

This chain joins TRBV5-1 and TRBJ2-5; possible D gene TRBD2, 6 bases. The CDR3 has 15 amino acids. CDR1 and CDR2 (germline): SGHRS, YFSETQ. The V and J ends lost 4 bases and 5 bases respectively, with 18 bases between them. DNA for the CDR3: TGCGCCAGCAGCCCGGGACTGACCGATGGGGAGACCCAGTACTTC. Translation gives CASSPGLTDGETQYF.

The chain uses TRBV2 and TRBJ2-5; 16 nucleotides agree with TRBD2. This CDR3 region has 17 residues. CDR1 is SNHLY, CDR2 FYNNEI, per germline. The junction had 9 bases not matched to a gene; V was cut back by 6 bases and J by 5 bases. The CDR3, as DNA: TGTGCCAGCAGCGGGGGACTAGCGGGGGGGCTGCGGGAGACCCAGTACTTC. It specifies CASSGGLAGGLRETQYF.

This rearrangement joins TRBV10-3 to TRBJ1-4; D not certain. Trimming removed 10 bases at V and 0 bases at J, with 9 bases between. CDR1 and CDR2 (germline): ENHRY, SYGVKD. This CDR3 spans 13 amino acids. Written as DNA, the CDR3 is TGTGCCACCCGCGGGGCAACTAATGAAAAACTGTTTTTT. It codes for CATRGATNEKLFF.

The V and J genes are TRBV9 and TRBJ2-3; D is possibly TRBD1 (6 bases). CDR1 and CDR2 from the germline V gene are SGDLS and YYNGEE. The V end lost 4 bases, the J end lost 0 bases, and 15 bases lay between the germline ends. The CDR3 consists of 16 residues. The CDR3 loop reads CASSPPDRASTDTQYF. CDR3 DNA: TGTGCCAGCAGCCCCCCGGACAGAGCTAGCACAGATACGCAGTATTTT. Full variable domain (missing parts from reference TRBV9 and TRBJ2-3): DSGVTQTPKHLITATGQRVTLRCSPRSGDLSVYWYQQSLDQGLQFLIQYYNGEERAKGNILERFSAQQFPDLHSELNLSSLELGDSALYFCASSPPDRASTDTQYFGPGTRLTVL.

The chain uses TRBV7-9 and TRBJ1-4, with D unclear. This CDR3 has 13 amino acids. Germline CDR1 and CDR2: SEHNR and FQNEAQ (reference sequence). The V and J ends lost 6 bases and 4 bases respectively, with 9 bases between them. The CDR3 sequence: CASRGSYNEKLFF. CDR3 nucleotide sequence: TGTGCCAGCAGGGGCAGTTATAATGAAAAACTGTTTTTT.

This rearrangement joins TRBV2 to TRBJ2-3, with a weak D call TRBD1 (5 bases). CDR1 and CDR2 from the germline V gene are SNHLY and FYNNEI. The CDR3 covers 14 residues. V lost 0 bases and J 7 bases, leaving 11 bases between the germline ends. The CDR3 sequence is CASSEALRGNTQYF. CDR3 bases: TGTGCCAGCAGTGAAGCGCTTAGGGGCAATACGCAGTATTTT.

J is TRBJ1-1 and V is TRBV19; 10 bases line up with TRBD1. The germline V gene has CDR1 LNHDA and CDR2 SQIVND (reference sequence). The CDR3 spans 15 residues. V lost 7 bases, J lost 2 bases, and 7 bases stayed unmatched. CDR3 nucleotide sequence: TGTGCCAGTATCATCGGGGACAGGGGAAACACTGAAGCTTTCTTT. Its translation: CASIIGDRGNTEAFF.

The gene calls are TRBV4-2 and TRBJ2-4; perhaps TRBD1 as D (6 bases). V was cut by 0 bases and J by 8 bases, with 14 bases left in between. Germline assignment: CDR1 LGHNA and CDR2 YNFKEQ. This CDR3 is built from 15 residues. CDR3 residues: CASSQDPTGRDIQYF. CDR3 in DNA: TGTGCCAGCAGCCAAGACCCAACAGGGCGGGACATTCAGTACTTC.

The chain joins TRBV30 to TRBJ1-4, with D possibly TRBD1 on 6 matching bases. V lost 1 base, J lost 8 bases, and 14 bases lay in between. The germline V gene encodes CDR1 GTSNPN and CDR2 SVGIG (reference sequence). This CDR3 is 14 amino acids long. The CDR3 loop is CAWSGGTRGEKLFF. The CDR3 nucleotides read TGTGCCTGGAGTGGAGGGACAAGGGGGGAAAAACTGTTTTTT.

The chain couples TRBV25-1 to TRBJ1-2; 7 bases are shared with TRBD1. CDR1 MGHDK and CDR2 SYGVNS come from the germline V gene. Germline trimming cut 8 bases from V and 4 bases from J; bases unmatched to any gene: 13. This CDR3 spans 15 amino acids. The CDR3 sequence is CASGGSTGQSYGYTF. In nucleotides, the CDR3 is TGTGCCAGCGGGGGTAGCACGGGACAGAGCTATGGCTACACCTTC.

The CDR3 nucleotides read TGTGCCAGCAGCCAGTTGGGGGGTGGAGGACAGGGAGGCTATGGCTACACCTTC. This encodes CASSQLGGGGQGGYGYTF. J is TRBJ1-2 and V is TRBV4-2, with TRBD1 matching over 8 bases. The junction had 16 bases not matched to a gene; V was cut back by 3 bases and J by 4 bases. Per the germline V gene, CDR1 is LGHNA and CDR2 is YNFKEQ. The CDR3 sequence is 18 residues long.

V is TRBV5-5 and J is TRBJ2-2; no clear D. This CDR3 comprises 15 residues. V lost 4 bases, J lost 2 bases, and 12 bases lay in between. CDR1 is SGHKS and CDR2 is YYEKEE in the germline V gene (reference sequence). CDR3 loop: CASSPTATNTGELFF. CDR3 bases: TGTGCCAGCAGCCCTACGGCGACTAACACCGGGGAGCTGTTTTTT.

The chain is built from TRBV13 and TRBJ2-7; 11 bases match TRBD1. The CDR3 totals 19 residues. V lost 4 bases and J lost 0; bases outside the gene matches: 14. Germline-derived CDR1 and CDR2 are PRHDT and FYEKMQ (reference sequence). CDR3 DNA sequence: TGTGCCAGCAGCTCGCTCGGGACAGGGGGTAAAATGAGCTCCTACGAGCAGTACTTC. Its translation is CASSSLGTGGKMSSYEQYF. The complete variable domain, with remaining parts taken from reference TRBV13 and TRBJ2-7, reads AAGVIQSPRHLIKEKRETATLKCYPIPRHDTVYWYQQGPGQDPQFLISFYEKMQSDKGSIPDRFSAQQFSDYHSELNMSSLELGDSALYFCASSSLGTGGKMSSYEQYFGPGTRLTVT.

The chain recombines TRBV15 with TRBJ2-1, with D possibly being TRBD1 (5 bases). Trimming took off 1 base at V and 5 bases at J, with 12 bases between the two ends. Germline values: CDR1 LNHNV, CDR2 YYDKDF (reference sequence). The CDR3 runs to 15 residues. CDR3 protein: CATSRGQGKDNEQFF. The CDR3, as DNA: TGTGCCACCAGCAGAGGGCAGGGTAAAGACAATGAGCAGTTCTTC.

In regard to this clone: One end of the junction does not line up with germline, which may come from a read error. In the same sample, other DNA sequences code for this CDR3. V usage is TRBV19 and J usage is TRBJ2-7, with a possible D match to TRBD2 (8 bases). The CDR3 has 14 residues. Per the germline V gene, CDR1 is LNHDA and CDR2 is SQIVND (reference sequence). The DNA of the CDR3 is TGCGCCAGTAGTAGCGGGACAGTGACCTACGAGCAGTACTTC. This encodes CASSSGTVTYEQYF.

The chain has TRBV2 and TRBJ1-6; 8 bases line up with TRBD1. Germline V gene sequence: CDR1 SNHLY, CDR2 FYNNEI. The ends lost 6 bases at V and 5 bases at J; junction bases unmatched: 12. The CDR3 loop spans 17 amino acids. The CDR3, as DNA: TGTGCCAGCAGGACCTCAGGGGGCAGATGGAATAATTCACCCCTCCACTTT. Translated: CASRTSGGRWNNSPLHF.

For this clone: No conserved phenylalanine or tryptophan is present at the end of the CDR3, so a read error is the likely explanation. CDR3 loop: CASSPEPGLAGGGTGELFL. DNA for the CDR3: TGTGCCAGCAGCCCAGAGCCGGGACTAGCGGGGGGGGGCACCGGGGAGCTGTTTTTG. The chain uses TRBV13 and TRBJ2-2, with 16 bases fitting TRBD2. V was pared by 5 bases and J by 4 bases, with 10 bases of the junction left unmatched. Looked up from germline, CDR1 is PRHDT and CDR2 is FYEKMQ (reference sequence). CDR3 length equals 19 residues.

The gene calls are TRBV6-6 and TRBJ1-5; D not resolved. Germline lookup yields CDR1 MNHNY and CDR2 SVGAGI (reference sequence). V lost 2 bases to trimming and J lost 0 bases, with 11 bases between them. The CDR3 is 16 amino acids. This CDR3 reads CASSYVQSSSNQPQHF. The DNA for the CDR3 is TGTGCCAGCAGTTACGTCCAGTCATCTAGCAATCAGCCCCAGCATTTT.

The chain recombines TRBV28 with TRBJ1-2; 9 nucleotides line up with TRBD1. There are 15 residues in the CDR3. V lost 3 bases to trimming and J lost 6 bases; unmatched junction nucleotides: 8. The germline gives CDR1 MDHEN, CDR2 SYDVKM. Here the CDR3 DNA reads TGTGCCAGCAGTTTTCCAGGGGGACAGGGCGATGGCTACACCTTC. As protein: CASSFPGGQGDGYTF.

The chain employs TRBV19 and TRBJ2-3; 8 bases agree with TRBD2. The CDR3 sequence is 15 residues long. The V and J ends lost 9 bases and 2 bases, in that order; junction bases with no gene match: 10. Looked up from germline, CDR1 is LNHDA and CDR2 is SQIVND (reference sequence). The CDR3 is CASQMRGVNTDTQYF. CDR3 DNA sequence: TGTGCCAGCCAAATGCGGGGGGTAAACACAGATACGCAGTATTTT.

This chain joins TRBV28 and TRBJ2-1; TRBD1 is a possible D gene (6 bases). V was trimmed by 4 bases and J by 4 bases, leaving 17 bases between them. The CDR3 loop spans 16 amino acids. The germline V gene encodes CDR1 MDHEN and CDR2 SYDVKM. This CDR3 is CASSSLGGKGYNEQFF. CDR3 DNA sequence: TGTGCCAGCAGTTCTCTAGGGGGTAAGGGGTACAATGAGCAGTTCTTC.

V gene TRBV19 combines with J gene TRBJ2-2, with D uncertain. Trimming shortened V by 6 bases and J by 5 bases, and 7 bases separated the two germline ends. Germline V gene sequence: CDR1 LNHDA, CDR2 SQIVND (reference sequence). The CDR3 loop spans 12 amino acids. Written as DNA, the CDR3 is TGTGCCAGTAGGGGCCGAACCGGGGAGCTGTTTTTT. The encoded protein is CASRGRTGELFF. The variable domain in full, completed from reference TRBV19 and TRBJ2-2, reads DGGITQSPKYLFRKEGQNVTLSCEQNLNHDAMYWYRQDPGQGLRLIYYSQIVNDFQKGDIAEGYSVSREKKESFPLTVTSAQKNPTAFYLCASRGRTGELFFGEGSRLTVL.

V and J are TRBV7-9 and TRBJ1-1; TRBD1 is a possible D gene (5 bases). Trimming removed 7 bases at V and 1 base at J, with 10 bases between. From germline, CDR1 is SEHNR and CDR2 FQNEAQ (reference sequence). This CDR3 spans 13 amino acids. CDR3 coding DNA: TGTGCCAGCATCGTAACAGGGAACACTGAAGCTTTCTTT. Translated, it gives CASIVTGNTEAFF.